The clone carrying this T cell receptor (beta chain) was detected only a few times. Sequenced by immunoSEQ multiplex PCR; TCRdb stores in-frame clones only, minus some. The data contain some 54,000 clones, roughly 93% of them singletons. The CDR3 loop spans 14 amino acids. Per germline, CDR1 SNHLY and CDR2 FYNNEI. Trimming removed 7 bases from V and 3 bases from J, with 13 bases in between. The sample originates from a study of T cell changes during pregnancy in multiple sclerosis. This chain connects TRBV2 to TRBJ1-3; possibly TRBD1 for D (5 bases). This TCR derives from a female donor with multiple sclerosis, enrolled in a pregnancy study. The material was peripheral blood, obtained after pregnancy. DNA of the CDR3: TGTGCCAGCAATCAAGGGGCGGATGGAAACACCATATATTTT. Protein sequence: CASNQGADGNTIYF.